Listed here is a single TCR beta chain. What it binds is not known. Germline V CDR1 and CDR2: MNHNS, SASEGT. Deletions cut 3 bases from V and 0 bases from J, with 12 bases between. CDR3 length: 16 amino acids. The data were taken from a study of shared clonotypes between healthy human individuals. Study information: Each donor's CD8 memory used one plate, CD8 naive two, each CD4 subset three. Whole-study findings and limits: Compared with memory subsets, naive subsets generally had larger estimated richness. Clonotypes shared by all four sorted-subset donors had higher generation probabilities than non-shared clonotypes. Exclusively blood specimens were collected; tissue repertoires likely differ.

Cells designated naive CD8 were CD45RO-negative and were positively selected for CCR7, with terminally differentiated effector memory CD45RA+ cells excluded. Profiled with immunoSEQ multiplex PCR; TCRdb holds only in-frame clones, not every one. The sample has fewer than 850,000 clones; roughly 96% are singletons. This TCR was sampled from a man aged 25-45 years in good health. Sequenced sample: naive CD8+ T cells sorted from blood. The chain employs TRBV6-1 and TRBJ1-3, with D uncertain. The CDR3 DNA reads TGTGCCAGCAGTGACTGGACTCCGAGCTCTGGAAACACCATATATTTT. Encoded protein: CASSDWTPSSGNTIYF.